This T cell receptor beta chain originates from a study of cytomegalovirus exposure and HLA in healthy donors. Broader study findings: TCR clusters originating in the first cohort tended to co-occur in the approximately 120 validation repertoires, according to a later analysis. Most TCRs appeared rarely, but some public TCRs recurred in many donors. Among TCR beta chains, those listed as cytomegalovirus-associated numbered over 150.

Notes on this clone: Its antigen is still unknown.

The V gene lost 0 bases and the J gene lost 3 bases, with 6 bases spanning the gap. CDR1 is LGHNA and CDR2 is YSLEER in the germline V gene. CDR3 size: 13 residues. Using immunoSEQ multiplex PCR, the repertoire was profiled, and TCRdb retains in-frame clones only, with some absent. The table lists 150,000 to 200,000 clones, roughly nine tenths of them singletons, with about 2.5% in the top ten. This TCR was recovered from a man between 18 and 29 years old in good health and CMV-seropositive. J is TRBJ2-7 and V is TRBV4-3; a possible D gene is TRBD2 (6 bases). Sample: PBMCs. The DNA for the CDR3 is TGCGCCAGCAGCCAAGATAGCGGCTACGAGCAGTACTTC. Amino acid sequence: CASSQDSGYEQYF.